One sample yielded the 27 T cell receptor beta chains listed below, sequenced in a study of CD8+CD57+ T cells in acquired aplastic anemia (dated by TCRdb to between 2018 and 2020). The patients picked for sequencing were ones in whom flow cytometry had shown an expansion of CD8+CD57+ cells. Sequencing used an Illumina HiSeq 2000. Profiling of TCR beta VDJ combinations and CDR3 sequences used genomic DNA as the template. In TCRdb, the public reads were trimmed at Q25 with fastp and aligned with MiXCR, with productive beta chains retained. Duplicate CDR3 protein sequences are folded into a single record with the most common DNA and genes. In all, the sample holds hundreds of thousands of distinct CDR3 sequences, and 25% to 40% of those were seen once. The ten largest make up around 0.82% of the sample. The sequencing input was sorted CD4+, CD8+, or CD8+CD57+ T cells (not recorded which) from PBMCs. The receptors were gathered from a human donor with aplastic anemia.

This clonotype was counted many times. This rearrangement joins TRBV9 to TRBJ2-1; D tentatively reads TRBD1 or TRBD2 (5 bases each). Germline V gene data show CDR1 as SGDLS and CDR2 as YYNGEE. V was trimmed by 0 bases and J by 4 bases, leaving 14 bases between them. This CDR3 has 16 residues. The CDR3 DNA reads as TGTGCCAGCAGCGTAGAGCGGCAGGGCAGGTACAATGAGCAGTTCTTC. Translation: CASSVERQGRYNEQFF.

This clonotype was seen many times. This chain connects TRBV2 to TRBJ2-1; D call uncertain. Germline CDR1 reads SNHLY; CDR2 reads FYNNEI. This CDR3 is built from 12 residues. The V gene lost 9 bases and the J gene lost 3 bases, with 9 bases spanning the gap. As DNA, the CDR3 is TGTGCCAGTGCGGTGCTCTACAATGAGCAGTTCTTC. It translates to CASAVLYNEQFF.

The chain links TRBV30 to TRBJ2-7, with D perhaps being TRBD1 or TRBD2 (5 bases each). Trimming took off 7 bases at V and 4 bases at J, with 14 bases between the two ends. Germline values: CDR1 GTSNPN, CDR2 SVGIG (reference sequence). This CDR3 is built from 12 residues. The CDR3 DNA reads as TGTGCCTACGGGGCGGGTAGGTACGAGCAGTACTTC. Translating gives CAYGAGRYEQYF.

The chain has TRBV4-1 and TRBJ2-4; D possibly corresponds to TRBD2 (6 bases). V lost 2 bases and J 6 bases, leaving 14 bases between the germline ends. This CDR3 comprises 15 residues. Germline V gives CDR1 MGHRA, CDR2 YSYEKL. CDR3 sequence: CASSQLSGRLNIQYF. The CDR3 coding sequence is TGCGCCAGCAGCCAATTGTCCGGGAGATTAAACATTCAGTACTTC.

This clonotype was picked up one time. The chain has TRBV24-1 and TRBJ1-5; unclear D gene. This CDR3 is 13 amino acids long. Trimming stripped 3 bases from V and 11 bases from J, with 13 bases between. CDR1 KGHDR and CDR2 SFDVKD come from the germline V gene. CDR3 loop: CATSDQAQETQHF. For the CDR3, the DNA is TGTGCCACCAGTGATCAGGCCCAAGAGACCCAGCATTTT.

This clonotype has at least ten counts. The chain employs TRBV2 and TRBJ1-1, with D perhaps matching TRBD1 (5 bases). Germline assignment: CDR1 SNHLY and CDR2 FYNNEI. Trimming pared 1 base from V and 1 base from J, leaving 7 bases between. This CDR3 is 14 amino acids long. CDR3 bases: TGTGCCAGCAGTGAAGGACAGAAGAACACTGAAGCTTTCTTT. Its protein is CASSEGQKNTEAFF.

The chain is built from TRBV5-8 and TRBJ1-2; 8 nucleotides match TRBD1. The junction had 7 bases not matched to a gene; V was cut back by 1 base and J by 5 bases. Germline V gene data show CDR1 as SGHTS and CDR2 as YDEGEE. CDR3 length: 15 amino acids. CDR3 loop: CASSLHTGGWYGYTF. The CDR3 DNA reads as TGTGCCAGCAGCTTGCACACAGGGGGTTGGTATGGCTACACCTTC.

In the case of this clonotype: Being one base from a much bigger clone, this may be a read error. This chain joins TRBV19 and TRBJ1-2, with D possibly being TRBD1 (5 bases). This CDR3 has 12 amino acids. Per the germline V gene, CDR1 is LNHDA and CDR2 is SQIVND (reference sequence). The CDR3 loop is CANSMGTQGYTF. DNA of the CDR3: TGTGCCAATAGTATGGGGACTCAGGGCTACACCTTC.

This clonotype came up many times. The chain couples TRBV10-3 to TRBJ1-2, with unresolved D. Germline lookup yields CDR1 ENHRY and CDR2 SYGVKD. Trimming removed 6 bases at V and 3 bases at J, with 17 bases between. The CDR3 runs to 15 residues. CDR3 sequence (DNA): TGTGCCATCAGATCCCTCTTGGAATACCACTATGGCTACACCTTC. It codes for CAIRSLLEYHYGYTF.

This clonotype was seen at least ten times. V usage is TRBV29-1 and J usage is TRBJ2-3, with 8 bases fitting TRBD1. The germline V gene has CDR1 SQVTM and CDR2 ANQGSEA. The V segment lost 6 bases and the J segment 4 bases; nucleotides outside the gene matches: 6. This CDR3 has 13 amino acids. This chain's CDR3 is CSVDRAESDTQYF. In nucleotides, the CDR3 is TGCAGCGTGGACAGGGCCGAATCAGATACGCAGTATTTT.

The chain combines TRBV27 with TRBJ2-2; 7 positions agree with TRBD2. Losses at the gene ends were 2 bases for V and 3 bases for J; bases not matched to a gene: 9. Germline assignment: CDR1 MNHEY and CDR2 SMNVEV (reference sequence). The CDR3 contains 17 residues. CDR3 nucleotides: TGTGCCAGCAGTTTACGGGAAGCGGGATATGACACCGGGGAGCTGTTTTTT. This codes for CASSLREAGYDTGELFF.

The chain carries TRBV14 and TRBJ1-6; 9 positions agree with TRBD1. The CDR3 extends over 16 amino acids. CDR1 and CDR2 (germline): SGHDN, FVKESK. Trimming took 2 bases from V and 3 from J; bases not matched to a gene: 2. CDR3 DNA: TGTGCCAGCAGCCAACGACAGGGGGTCTATAATTCACCCCTCCACTTT. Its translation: CASSQRQGVYNSPLHF.

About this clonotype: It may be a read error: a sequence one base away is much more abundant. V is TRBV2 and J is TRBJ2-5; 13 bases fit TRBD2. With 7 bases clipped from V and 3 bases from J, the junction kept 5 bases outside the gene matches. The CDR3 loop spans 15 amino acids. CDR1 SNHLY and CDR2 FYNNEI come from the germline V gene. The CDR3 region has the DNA TGTGCCAGCAAACTAGCGGGAGGGCCGGAAGAGACCCAGTACTTC. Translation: CASKLAGGPEETQYF.

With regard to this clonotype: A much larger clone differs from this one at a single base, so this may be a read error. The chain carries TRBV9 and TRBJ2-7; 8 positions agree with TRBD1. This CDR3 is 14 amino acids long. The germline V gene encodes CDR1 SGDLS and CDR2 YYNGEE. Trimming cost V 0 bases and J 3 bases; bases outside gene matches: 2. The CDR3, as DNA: TGTGCCAGCAGCGTAGCGACAGGGGACTACGAGCAGTACTTC. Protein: CASSVATGDYEQYF. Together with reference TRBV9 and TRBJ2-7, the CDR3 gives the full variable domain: DSGVTQTPKHLITATGQRVTLRCSPRSGDLSVYWYQQSLDQGLQFLIQYYNGEERAKGNILERFSAQQFPDLHSELNLSSLELGDSALYFCASSVATGDYEQYFGPGTRLTVT.

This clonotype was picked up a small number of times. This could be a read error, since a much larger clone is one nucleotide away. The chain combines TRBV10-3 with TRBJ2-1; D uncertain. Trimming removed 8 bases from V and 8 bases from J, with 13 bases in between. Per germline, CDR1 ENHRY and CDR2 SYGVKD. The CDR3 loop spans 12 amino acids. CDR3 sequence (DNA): TGTGCCATCGGAGAGGATTTGGATGAGCAGTTCTTC. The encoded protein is CAIGEDLDEQFF.

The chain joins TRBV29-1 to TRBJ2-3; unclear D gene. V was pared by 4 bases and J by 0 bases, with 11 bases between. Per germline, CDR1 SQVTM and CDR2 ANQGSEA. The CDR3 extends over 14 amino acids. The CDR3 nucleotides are TGCAGCGTTGTCACATCTACTAGCACAGATACGCAGTATTTT. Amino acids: CSVVTSTSTDTQYF.

The CDR3 coding sequence is TGTGCCAGCAGCGAGGGGACTGCCAATTCACCCCTCCACTTT. Amino acid sequence: CASSEGTANSPLHF. V is TRBV9 and J is TRBJ1-6; tentative D call: TRBD1 (5 bases). Trimming took off 3 bases at V and 7 bases at J, with 11 bases between the two ends. Germline V gene data show CDR1 as SGDLS and CDR2 as YYNGEE. This CDR3 comprises 14 residues.

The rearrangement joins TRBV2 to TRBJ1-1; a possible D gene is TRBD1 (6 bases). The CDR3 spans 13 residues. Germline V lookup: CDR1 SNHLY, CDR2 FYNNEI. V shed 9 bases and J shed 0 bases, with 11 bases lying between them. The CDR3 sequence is CARGGGMNTEAFF. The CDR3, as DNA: TGTGCCAGAGGAGGGGGAATGAACACTGAAGCTTTCTTT.

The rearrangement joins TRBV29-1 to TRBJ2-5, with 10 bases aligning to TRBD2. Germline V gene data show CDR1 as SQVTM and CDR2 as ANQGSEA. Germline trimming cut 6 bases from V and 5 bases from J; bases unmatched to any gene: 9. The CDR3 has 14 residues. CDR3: CSVAIAGGEETQYF. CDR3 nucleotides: TGCAGCGTCGCAATAGCGGGAGGCGAGGAGACCCAGTACTTC.

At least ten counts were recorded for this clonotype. The CDR3 loop is CASSTGKTTEAFF. CDR3 nucleotide sequence: TGTGCCAGTAGTACAGGGAAGACCACTGAAGCTTTCTTT. This rearrangement joins TRBV19 to TRBJ1-1; D is perhaps TRBD1 (5 bases). The germline V and J ends were trimmed by 4 bases and 4 bases, with 10 bases remaining between them. CDR3 length: 13 amino acids. CDR1 LNHDA and CDR2 SQIVND come from the germline V gene (reference sequence).

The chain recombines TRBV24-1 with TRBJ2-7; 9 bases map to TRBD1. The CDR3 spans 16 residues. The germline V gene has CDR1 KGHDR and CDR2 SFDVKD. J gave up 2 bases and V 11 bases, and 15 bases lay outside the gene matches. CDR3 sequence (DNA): TGTGCCAGCTCACCATTCACAGGGGGCATGACCTACGAGCAGTACTTC. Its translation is CASSPFTGGMTYEQYF.

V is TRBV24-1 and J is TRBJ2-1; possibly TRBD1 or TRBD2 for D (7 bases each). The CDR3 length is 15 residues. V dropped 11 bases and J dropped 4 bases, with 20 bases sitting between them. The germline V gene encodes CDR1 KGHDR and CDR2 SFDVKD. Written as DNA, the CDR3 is TGTGCCAGCCAAGCGTCAGGGGGGGCTTACAATGAGCAGTTCTTC. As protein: CASQASGGAYNEQFF.

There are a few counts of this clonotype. The CDR3 loop is CASSSRRGPYEQYF. CDR3 nucleotides: TGTGCCAGCTCCTCCCGAAGGGGTCCCTACGAGCAGTACTTC. The chain employs TRBV2 and TRBJ2-7; TRBD1 is a possible D gene (5 bases). This CDR3 is 14 amino acids long. From germline, CDR1 is SNHLY and CDR2 FYNNEI. V gave up 8 bases and J gave up 2 bases, with 16 bases separating them.

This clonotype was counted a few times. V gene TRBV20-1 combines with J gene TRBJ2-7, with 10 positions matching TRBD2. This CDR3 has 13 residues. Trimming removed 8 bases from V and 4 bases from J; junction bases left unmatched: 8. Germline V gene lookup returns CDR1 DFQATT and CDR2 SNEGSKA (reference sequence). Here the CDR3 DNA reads TGCAGTACCCGGCTAGCGGGAGAGTACGAGCAGTACTTC. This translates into CSTRLAGEYEQYF.

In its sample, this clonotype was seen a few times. The CDR3 bases are TGTGCCAGCAGCCATCCCCCCGGGACGCGCCCGTCTACACCCCTCCACTTT. Translation gives CASSHPPGTRPSTPLHF. The chain uses TRBV3-1 and TRBJ1-6; a possible D gene is TRBD1 (5 bases). Trimming left V 3 bases short and J 11 bases short, with 23 bases between. The CDR3 loop spans 17 amino acids. Per the germline V gene, CDR1 is LGHDT and CDR2 is YNNKEL (reference sequence).

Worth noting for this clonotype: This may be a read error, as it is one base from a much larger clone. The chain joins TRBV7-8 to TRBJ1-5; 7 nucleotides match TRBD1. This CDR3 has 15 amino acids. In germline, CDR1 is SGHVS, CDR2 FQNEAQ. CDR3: CAGSAQQGFNQPQHF. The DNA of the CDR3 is TGTGCCGGCAGCGCACAACAGGGGTTCAATCAGCCCCAGCATTTT.

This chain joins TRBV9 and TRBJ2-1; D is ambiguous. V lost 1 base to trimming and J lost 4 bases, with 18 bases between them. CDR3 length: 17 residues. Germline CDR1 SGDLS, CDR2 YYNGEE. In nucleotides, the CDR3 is TGTGCCAGCAGCGTAAGGACGGAATCCCTGGGGTACAATGAGCAGTTCTTC. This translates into CASSVRTESLGYNEQFF. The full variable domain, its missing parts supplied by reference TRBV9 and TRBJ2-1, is DSGVTQTPKHLITATGQRVTLRCSPRSGDLSVYWYQQSLDQGLQFLIQYYNGEERAKGNILERFSAQQFPDLHSELNLSSLELGDSALYFCASSVRTESLGYNEQFFGPGTRLTVL.